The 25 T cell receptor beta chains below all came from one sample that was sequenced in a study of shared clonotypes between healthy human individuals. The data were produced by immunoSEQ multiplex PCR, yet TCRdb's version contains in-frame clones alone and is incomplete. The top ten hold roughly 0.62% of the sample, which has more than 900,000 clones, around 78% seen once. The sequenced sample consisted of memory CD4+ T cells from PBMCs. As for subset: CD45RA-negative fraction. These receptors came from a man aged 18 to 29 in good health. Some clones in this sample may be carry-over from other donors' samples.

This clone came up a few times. Written as DNA, the CDR3 is TGTGCCAGCAGCGTAGTCGGGAATCAGCCCCAGCATTTT. Its translation is CASSVVGNQPQHF. This chain links TRBV9 with TRBJ1-5, with D unresolved. The CDR3 is 13 residues long. Trimming took 0 bases from V and 4 from J, leaving 5 bases between them. The germline CDR1 and CDR2 sequences are SGDLS and YYNGEE.

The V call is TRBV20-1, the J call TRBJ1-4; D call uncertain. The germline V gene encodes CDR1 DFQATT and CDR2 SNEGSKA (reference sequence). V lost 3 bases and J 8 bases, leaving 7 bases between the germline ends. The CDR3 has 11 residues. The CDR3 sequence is CSARPEEKLFF. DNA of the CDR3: TGCAGTGCTAGGCCAGAGGAAAAACTGTTTTTT.

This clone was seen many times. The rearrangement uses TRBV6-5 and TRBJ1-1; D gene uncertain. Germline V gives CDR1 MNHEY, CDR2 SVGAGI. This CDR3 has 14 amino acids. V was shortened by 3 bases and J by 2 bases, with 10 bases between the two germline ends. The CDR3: CASSYLLGNTEAFF. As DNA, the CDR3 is TGTGCCAGCAGTTATTTGCTGGGCAACACTGAAGCTTTCTTT.

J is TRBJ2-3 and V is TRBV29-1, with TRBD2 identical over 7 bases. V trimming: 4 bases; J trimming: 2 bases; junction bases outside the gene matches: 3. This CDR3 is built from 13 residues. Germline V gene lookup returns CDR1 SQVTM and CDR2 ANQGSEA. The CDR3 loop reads CSVGGRVTDTQYF. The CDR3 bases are TGCAGCGTTGGCGGGAGAGTCACAGATACGCAGTATTTT.

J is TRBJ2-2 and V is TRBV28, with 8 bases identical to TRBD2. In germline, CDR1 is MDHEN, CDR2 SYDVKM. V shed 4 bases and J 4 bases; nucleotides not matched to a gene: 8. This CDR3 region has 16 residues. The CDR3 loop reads CASSSVAGGITGELFF. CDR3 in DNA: TGTGCCAGCAGTTCCGTGGCGGGAGGTATCACCGGGGAGCTGTTTTTT.

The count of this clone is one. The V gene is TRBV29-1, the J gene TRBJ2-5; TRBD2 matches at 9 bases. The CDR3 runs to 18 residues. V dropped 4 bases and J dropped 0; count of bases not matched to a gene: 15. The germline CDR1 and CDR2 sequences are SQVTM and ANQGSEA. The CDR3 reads CSVVLGGRARWDQETQYF. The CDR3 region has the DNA TGCAGCGTTGTCTTGGGCGGGAGGGCCAGGTGGGACCAAGAGACCCAGTACTTC.

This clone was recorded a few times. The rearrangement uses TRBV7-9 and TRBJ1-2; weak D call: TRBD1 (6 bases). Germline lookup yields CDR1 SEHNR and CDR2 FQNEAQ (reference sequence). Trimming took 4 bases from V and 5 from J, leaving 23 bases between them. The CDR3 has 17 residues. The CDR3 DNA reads TGTGCCAGCAGCTCTCGGTGGATGAGGGGGGAAAGATATGGCTACACCTTC. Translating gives CASSSRWMRGERYGYTF.

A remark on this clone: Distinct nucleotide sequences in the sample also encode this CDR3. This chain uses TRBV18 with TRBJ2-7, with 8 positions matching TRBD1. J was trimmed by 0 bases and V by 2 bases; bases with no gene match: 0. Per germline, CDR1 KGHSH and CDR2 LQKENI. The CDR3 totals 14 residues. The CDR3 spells CASSPGTGSYEQYF. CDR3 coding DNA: TGTGCCAGCTCACCAGGGACAGGCTCCTACGAGCAGTACTTC.

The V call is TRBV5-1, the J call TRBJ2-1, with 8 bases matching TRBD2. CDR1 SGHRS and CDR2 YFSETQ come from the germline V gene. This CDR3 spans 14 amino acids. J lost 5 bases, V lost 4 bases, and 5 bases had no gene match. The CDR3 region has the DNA TGCGCCAGCAGCCCTCTAGCGGGTGACAATGAGCAGTTCTTC. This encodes CASSPLAGDNEQFF.

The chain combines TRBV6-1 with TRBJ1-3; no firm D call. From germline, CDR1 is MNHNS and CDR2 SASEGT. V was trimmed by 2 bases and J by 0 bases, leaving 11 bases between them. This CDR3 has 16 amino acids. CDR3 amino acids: CASSESERHSGNTIYF. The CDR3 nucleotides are TGTGCCAGCAGTGAATCGGAGCGCCACTCTGGAAACACCATATATTTT.

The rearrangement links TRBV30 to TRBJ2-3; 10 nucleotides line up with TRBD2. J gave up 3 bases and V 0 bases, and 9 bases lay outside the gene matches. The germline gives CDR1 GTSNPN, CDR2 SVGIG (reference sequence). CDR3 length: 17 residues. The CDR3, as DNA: TGTGCCTGGAGTGTTGGCGCTAGCGGGAGAGTAACAGATACGCAGTATTTT. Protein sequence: CAWSVGASGRVTDTQYF.

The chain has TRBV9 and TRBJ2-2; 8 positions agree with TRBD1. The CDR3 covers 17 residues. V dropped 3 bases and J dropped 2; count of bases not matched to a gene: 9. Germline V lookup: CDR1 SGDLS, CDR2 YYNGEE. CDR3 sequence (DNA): TGTGCCAGCAGCGGACCGGACAGGGACTTTAACACCGGGGAGCTGTTTTTT. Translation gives CASSGPDRDFNTGELFF. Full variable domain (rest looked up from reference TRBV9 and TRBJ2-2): DSGVTQTPKHLITATGQRVTLRCSPRSGDLSVYWYQQSLDQGLQFLIQYYNGEERAKGNILERFSAQQFPDLHSELNLSSLELGDSALYFCASSGPDRDFNTGELFFGEGSRLTVL.

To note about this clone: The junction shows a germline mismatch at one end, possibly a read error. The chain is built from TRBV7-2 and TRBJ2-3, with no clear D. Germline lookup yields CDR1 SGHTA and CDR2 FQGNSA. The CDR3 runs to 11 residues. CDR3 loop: CASSSDRSPSF. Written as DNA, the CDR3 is TGTGCCAGCAGCTCCGATCGGTCTCCCTCTTTT.

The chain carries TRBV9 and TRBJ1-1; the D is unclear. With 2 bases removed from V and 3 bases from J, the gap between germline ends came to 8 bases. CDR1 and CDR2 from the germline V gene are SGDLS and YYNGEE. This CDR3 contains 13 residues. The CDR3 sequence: CASSVWDYTEAFF. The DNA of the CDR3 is TGTGCCAGCAGCGTTTGGGATTACACTGAAGCTTTCTTT.

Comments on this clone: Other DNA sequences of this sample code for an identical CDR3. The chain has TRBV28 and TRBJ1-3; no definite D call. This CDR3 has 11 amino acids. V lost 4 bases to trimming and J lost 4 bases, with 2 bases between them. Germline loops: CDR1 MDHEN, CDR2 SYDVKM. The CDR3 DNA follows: TGTGCCAGCAGTTCCGGAAACACCATATATTTT. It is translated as CASSSGNTIYF.

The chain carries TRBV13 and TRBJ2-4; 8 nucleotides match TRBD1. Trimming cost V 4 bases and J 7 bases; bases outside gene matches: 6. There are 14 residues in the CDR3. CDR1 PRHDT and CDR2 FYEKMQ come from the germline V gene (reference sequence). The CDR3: CASSYQGAANIQYF. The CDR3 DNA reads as TGTGCCAGCAGCTACCAGGGGGCTGCGAACATTCAGTACTTC.

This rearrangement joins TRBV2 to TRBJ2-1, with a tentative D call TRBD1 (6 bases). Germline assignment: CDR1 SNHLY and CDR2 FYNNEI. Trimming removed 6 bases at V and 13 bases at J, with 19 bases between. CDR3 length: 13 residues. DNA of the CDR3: TGTGCCAGCAGACTGGACAGAGAGTCCCATCAGTTCTTC. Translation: CASRLDRESHQFF.

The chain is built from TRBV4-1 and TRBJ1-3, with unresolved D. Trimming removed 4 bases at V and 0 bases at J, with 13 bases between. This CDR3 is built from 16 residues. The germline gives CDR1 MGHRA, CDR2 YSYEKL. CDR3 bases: TGCGCCAGCAGCCGTCCGGGTGTAAGCTCTGGAAACACCATATATTTT. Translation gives CASSRPGVSSGNTIYF.

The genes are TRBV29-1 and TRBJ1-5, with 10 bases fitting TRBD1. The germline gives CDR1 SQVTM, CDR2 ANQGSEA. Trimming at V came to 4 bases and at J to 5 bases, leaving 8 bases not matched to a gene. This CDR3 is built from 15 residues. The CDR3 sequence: CSVGGDRGGDQPQHF. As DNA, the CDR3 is TGCAGCGTTGGGGGGGACAGGGGAGGAGATCAGCCCCAGCATTTT.

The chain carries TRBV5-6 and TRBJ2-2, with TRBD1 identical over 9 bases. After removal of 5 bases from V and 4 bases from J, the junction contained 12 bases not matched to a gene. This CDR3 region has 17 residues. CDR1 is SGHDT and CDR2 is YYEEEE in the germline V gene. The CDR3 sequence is CASRSTGTGTTTGELFF. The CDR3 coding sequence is TGTGCCAGCAGATCGACTGGGACAGGGACTACCACCGGGGAGCTGTTTTTT.

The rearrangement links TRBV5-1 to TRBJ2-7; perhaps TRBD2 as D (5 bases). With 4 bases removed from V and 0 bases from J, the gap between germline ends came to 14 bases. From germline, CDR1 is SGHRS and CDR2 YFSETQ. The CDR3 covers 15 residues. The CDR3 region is CASSEGQSRSYEQYF. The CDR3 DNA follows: TGCGCCAGCAGCGAGGGTCAATCCCGCTCCTACGAGCAGTACTTC.

The CDR3 here is CASSLATSGSGEQYF. The CDR3 DNA reads as TGTGCCAGCAGCTTAGCGACTAGCGGGAGTGGAGAGCAGTACTTC. The rearrangement links TRBV7-6 to TRBJ2-7; 12 bases match TRBD2. This CDR3 comprises 15 residues. Germline lookup yields CDR1 SGHVS and CDR2 FNYEAQ. V shed 0 bases, J shed 7 bases, and the junction held 4 bases outside the gene matches.

CDR3 in amino acids: CAISEEDNEQFF. DNA for the CDR3: TGTGCCATCAGTGAGGAGGACAATGAGCAGTTCTTC. The chain uses TRBV10-3 and TRBJ2-1, with no clear D. Trimming took off 2 bases at V and 5 bases at J, with 4 bases between the two ends. Germline CDR1 and CDR2: ENHRY and SYGVKD. The CDR3 has 12 residues.

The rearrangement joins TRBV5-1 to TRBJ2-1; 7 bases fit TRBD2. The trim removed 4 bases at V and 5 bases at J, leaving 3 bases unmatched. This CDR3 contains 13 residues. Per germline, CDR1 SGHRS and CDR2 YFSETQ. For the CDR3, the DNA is TGCGCCAGCAGCGAGCGGGGCAACAATGAGCAGTTCTTC. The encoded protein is CASSERGNNEQFF.

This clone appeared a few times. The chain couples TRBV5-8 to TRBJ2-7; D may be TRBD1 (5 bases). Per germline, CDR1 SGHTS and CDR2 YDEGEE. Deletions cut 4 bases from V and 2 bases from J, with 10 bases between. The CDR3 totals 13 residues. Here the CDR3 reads CASSRGPPYEQYF. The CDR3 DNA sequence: TGTGCCAGCAGCAGGGGTCCCCCCTACGAGCAGTACTTC.